The 5 T cell receptor beta chains listed next were all sequenced from one sample in a study of STAT3 mutations in large granular lymphocyte leukemia (dated by TCRdb to the late 2010s). Study-level results and caveats: All T-LGLL patients had at least one immunodominant TCRbeta clonotype, and roughly half had multiple immunodominant subclonotypes.

Their antigens remain unidentified. The library relied on the immunoSEQ multiplex PCR assay. TCRdb obtained this table from immuneACCESS and retained in-frame rearrangements with V and J assigned. These tables miss some clones; where compared with another copy, unresolved V genes account for less than half of the shortfall, and the remainder is unexplained. The sample table holds approximately 43,000 clones, of which roughly 77% were seen once. Of the sample, less than 0.55% falls within the top ten clones. The specimen sequenced was PBMCs. The receptors were gathered from a human donor with T large granular lymphocyte leukemia. Some clones in this sample may be carry-over from other donors' samples.

The chain links TRBV28 to TRBJ1-5; D unclear. CDR1 is MDHEN and CDR2 is SYDVKM in the germline V gene. The CDR3 runs 12 residues. Trimming cost V 5 bases and J 6 bases, with 8 bases left between them. The CDR3 sequence is CASSTGSQPQHF. The CDR3 region has the DNA TGTGCCAGCAGTACGGGGAGTCAGCCCCAGCATTTT.

This clone was seen just once. This chain links TRBV18 with TRBJ2-5, with 9 nucleotides matching TRBD1. CDR1 KGHSH and CDR2 LQKENI come from the germline V gene. Trimming took 4 bases from V and 5 from J; bases not matched to a gene: 8. This CDR3 comprises 15 residues. This CDR3 is CASSLADRGGETQYF. Here the CDR3 DNA reads TGTGCCAGCTCACTAGCGGACAGGGGTGGGGAGACCCAGTACTTC. Full variable domain (rest looked up from reference TRBV18 and TRBJ2-5): NAGVMQNPRHLVRRRGQEARLRCSPMKGHSHVYWYRQLPEEGLKFMVYLQKENIIDESGMPKERFSAEFPKEGPSILRIQQVVRGDSAAYFCASSLADRGGETQYFGPGTRLLVL.

The chain employs TRBV6-1 and TRBJ2-5, with a tentative D call TRBD1 (6 bases). This CDR3 spans 13 amino acids. Looked up from germline, CDR1 is MNHNS and CDR2 is SASEGT. V shed 7 bases and J shed 4 bases, with 13 bases lying between them. In DNA form, the CDR3 reads TGTGCCAGCACTACAGGGTTTGCAGAGACCCAGTACTTC. Translating it yields CASTTGFAETQYF.

This clone was counted only a few times. The chain uses TRBV5-1 and TRBJ1-6, with 8 bases fitting TRBD1. The CDR3 runs to 15 residues. J lost 9 bases, V lost 2 bases, and 7 bases had no gene match. CDR1 is SGHRS, CDR2 YFSETQ, per germline. The CDR3 sequence is CASSLDRGYGSPLHF. Written as DNA, the CDR3 is TGCGCCAGCAGCTTAGACAGGGGATATGGTTCACCCCTCCACTTT.

J is TRBJ2-3 and V is TRBV4-3; the D gene could be TRBD1 or TRBD2 (6 bases each). The CDR3 is made up of 17 amino acids. CDR1 is LGHNA and CDR2 is YSLEER in the germline V gene. Trimming pared 2 bases from V and 1 base from J, leaving 16 bases between. The CDR3: CASSQSLGGRGTDTQYF. In nucleotides, the CDR3 is TGCGCCAGCAGCCAATCTTTGGGGGGCCGAGGCACAGATACGCAGTATTTT.